The 11 T cell receptor beta chains in this list originate from one sample, sequenced in a study of identical twins. One entry per CDR3 protein, called by TCRdb with MiXCR from the 5' RACE reads. The sample lists under 300,000 distinct CDR3 sequences; over 12% were seen once. Sequencing was carried out using memory (CD45RO+) T cells sorted from blood. These receptors all stem from a woman between 18 and 30 years old in good health.

This clonotype was seen only once. Here the CDR3 reads CASNKESELAGAGELFF. The CDR3 DNA reads as TGTGCCAGCAACAAAGAAAGCGAACTAGCGGGAGCCGGGGAGCTGTTTTTT. The chain couples TRBV21-1 to TRBJ2-2; the DNA was not compared with TRBD2, the D call given in the table. TRBV21-1 is annotated as a pseudogene. The CDR3 covers 17 residues.

This clonotype was detected only a few times. The chain joins TRBV20-1 to TRBJ2-7; 7 nucleotides align to TRBD1. Losses at the gene ends were 6 bases for V and 3 bases for J; bases not matched to a gene: 11. Germline V lookup: CDR1 DFQATT, CDR2 SNEGSKA (reference sequence). The CDR3 has 14 residues. In DNA form, the CDR3 reads TGCAGTGCCAAAACAGGGGTTTCCTACTACGAGCAGTACTTC. Translating it yields CSAKTGVSYYEQYF.

To note about this clonotype: Just one base apart from a much larger clone, this may be a read error. J is TRBJ2-1 and V is TRBV12-3 or TRBV12-4, with 11 bases fitting TRBD2. This CDR3 spans 17 amino acids. V dropped 1 base and J dropped 9; count of bases not matched to a gene: 11. DNA for the CDR3: TGTGCCAGCAGTTTAGTGCTTGTGGGACTAGCGGATGTTGAGCAGTTCTTC. Protein product: CASSLVLVGLADVEQFF.

In DNA, the CDR3 is TGCAGTACTTTAAACCCGGGACATCGGTACAATGAGCAGTTCTTC. Encoded protein: CSTLNPGHRYNEQFF. This chain links TRBV20-1 with TRBJ2-1; the D gene is possibly TRBD1 (6 bases). Germline V gene sequence: CDR1 DFQATT, CDR2 SNEGSKA (reference sequence). The CDR3 contains 15 residues. V lost 8 bases, J lost 4 bases, and 21 bases lay in between.

V gene TRBV6-5 combines with J gene TRBJ1-2; 10 nucleotides match TRBD1. This CDR3 has 17 residues. V lost 5 bases and J lost 0; bases outside the gene matches: 9. Germline values: CDR1 MNHEY, CDR2 SVGAGI. The CDR3 DNA reads TGTGCCAGCAGTAACCCGGGACAGGGGTACGCTAACTATGGCTACACCTTC. This encodes CASSNPGQGYANYGYTF.

This chain joins TRBV2 and TRBJ2-3; D not resolved. CDR1 and CDR2 (germline): SNHLY, FYNNEI. CDR3 length: 12 residues. V was shortened by 6 bases and J by 2 bases, with 6 bases between the two germline ends. CDR3 sequence: CASRDYTDTQYF. The CDR3 coding sequence is TGTGCCAGCAGAGATTACACAGATACGCAGTATTTT.

In its sample, this clonotype was seen many times. The gene calls are TRBV2 and TRBJ2-4, with TRBD2 matching 8 bases. Germline lookup yields CDR1 SNHLY and CDR2 FYNNEI. V lost 1 base and J lost 8; bases outside the gene matches: 10. CDR3 length equals 16 residues. The CDR3 protein is CASSEGSGRPGDIQYF. CDR3 nucleotides: TGTGCCAGCAGTGAAGGCAGCGGGAGACCCGGGGACATTCAGTACTTC.

There are a few counts of this clonotype. This rearrangement joins TRBV3-1 to TRBJ1-3; D not certain. Trimming shortened V by 4 bases and J by 8 bases, and 9 bases separated the two germline ends. Germline CDR1 LGHDT, CDR2 YNNKEL (reference sequence). The CDR3 is made up of 12 amino acids. The CDR3 here is CASSPTYDTIYF. In DNA form, the CDR3 reads TGTGCCAGCAGCCCCACTTACGACACCATATATTTT.

This clonotype has ten or more counts. This chain joins TRBV3-1 and TRBJ2-2, with 10 positions matching TRBD1. V shed 6 bases and J 5 bases; nucleotides not matched to a gene: 6. CDR1 LGHDT and CDR2 YNNKEL come from the germline V gene (reference sequence). This CDR3 comprises 15 residues. CDR3 DNA: TGTGCCAGCAGTCTTGGACAGGGGGAAACCGGGGAGCTGTTTTTT. Translating it yields CASSLGQGETGELFF.

The chain links TRBV27 to TRBJ2-1; D perhaps matches TRBD2 (5 bases). Germline-derived CDR1 and CDR2 are MNHEY and SMNVEV (reference sequence). There are 15 residues in the CDR3. V lost 5 bases and J 1 base, leaving 12 bases between the germline ends. DNA of the CDR3: TGTGCCAGCAGTATTCAGGAGGAATCCTACAATGAGCAGTTCTTC. This codes for CASSIQEESYNEQFF.

This clonotype has just a few counts. V usage is TRBV2 and J usage is TRBJ2-1, with 7 bases identical to TRBD1. CDR3 size: 14 residues. Germline V gene lookup returns CDR1 SNHLY and CDR2 FYNNEI. V lost 6 bases and J lost 12; bases outside the gene matches: 14. This chain's CDR3 is CASRGERGGAGQFF. The CDR3 region has the DNA TGTGCCAGCAGGGGAGAGAGAGGGGGCGCGGGGCAGTTCTTC.